This TCR beta chain was found in a study of PD-1 blockade in classical Hodgkin lymphoma. Findings and limits, study-wide: CD4+ TCR diversity climbed significantly by C4D1, unlike CD8+ TCR diversity. Prior therapy or disease activity may underlie the repertoire differences, whose causes remain undefined. Complete responders showed a baseline diversity that resembled the diversity of newly diagnosed patients.

The ends lost 0 bases at V and 4 bases at J; junction bases unmatched: 6. The CDR3 consists of 16 residues. Germline CDR1 reads SEHNR; CDR2 reads FQNEAQ (reference sequence). Using immunoSEQ multiplex PCR, the repertoire was profiled, and TCRdb retains in-frame clones only, with some absent. This table holds approximately 11,000 clones, about 74% found once. This clone occurred a few times. The antigen is unknown. Documented time point: cycle 4 day 1 (C4D1), after 6 weeks of nivolumab. Following autologous stem cell transplantation, relapse occurred in every patient, and exposure to brentuximab vedotin varied. CD4+ T cells were purified from thawed PBMCs by magnetic negative selection. Patients showed best responses of complete response, partial response or progressive disease.

This receptor was taken from a human donor with classical Hodgkin lymphoma. The sample consisted of CD4+ T cells from blood, taken before the fourth cycle of nivolumab. J is TRBJ1-2 and V is TRBV7-9, with 9 nucleotides matching TRBD1. The CDR3 spells CASSLAGTGILYGYTF. DNA of the CDR3: TGTGCCAGCAGCTTAGCTGGGACAGGGATTCTCTATGGCTACACCTTC.